This entry features one T cell receptor beta chain sequence. Its antigen is still unknown. This entry comes from a study of T cell responses to AZD1222 COVID-19 vaccine. Findings and limits, study-wide: Unmutated variant regions reportedly attract nearly half of all spike-specific TCRs. Donors were chiefly white British, with a greater number of females, and clonal diversity was perhaps underestimated. Mapped onto spike, vaccine-associated CD4 TCRs spanned it and were dominant at 160-218 and 743-854.

The junction had 3 bases not matched to a gene; V was cut back by 5 bases and J by 1 base. CDR3 size: 15 residues. Germline CDR1 reads SGHRS; CDR2 reads YFSETQ. Sequencing was performed with immunoSEQ multiplex PCR; in TCRdb, only in-frame clones are kept and a portion is missing. The sample carries 110,000 or so clones, roughly 89% recorded once. Here the sequenced sample was peripheral blood, taken 28 days after the second AZD1222 dose. The V gene is TRBV5-1, the J gene TRBJ2-2; 9 bases align to TRBD2. This clonotype originated in an adult who received the AZD1222 COVID-19 vaccine. CDR3 sequence (DNA): TGCGCCAGCAGATTGACTAGCGGGAACACCGGGGAGCTGTTTTTT. The encoded protein is CASRLTSGNTGELFF. Filled out from reference TRBV5-1 and TRBJ2-2, the complete variable domain reads KAGVTQTPRYLIKTRGQQVTLSCSPISGHRSVSWYQQTPGQGLQFLFEYFSETQRNKGNFPGRFSGRQFSNSRSEMNVSTLELGDSALYLCASRLTSGNTGELFFGEGSRLTVL.